This entry is about one TCR beta chain. Its antigen remains unidentified. This entry comes from a study of Ad26.COV2.S vaccination and SARS-CoV-2 variants. V lost 4 bases and J lost 7, with 11 bases in between. The CDR3 is 13 residues long. Per germline, CDR1 SGHTA and CDR2 FQGNSA. TCRdb keeps only in-frame clones here, not all; method: immunoSEQ multiplex PCR. The sample carries approximately 340,000 clones, 80% to 90% recorded once. Study-wide points: Total T cell responses may have been underestimated by the TCR breadth and depth analyses. After vaccination, reports described spike-specific CD8+ and CD4+ T cell responses as showing substantial breadth. Comparable non-spike TCR breadth was observed in vaccine and placebo recipients.

Noted treatment: around 19 received Ad26.COV2.S at low or high dose, single or two shots; 5 received placebo; per-sample allocation not given. Sampling was done on day 63 after the first vaccine or placebo injection. SARS-CoV-2 spike from the Wuhan strain was encoded by the vaccine, an Ad26 vector. Specimen: peripheral blood, collected in a trial of Ad26.COV2.S vaccine versus placebo. This chain connects TRBV7-2 to TRBJ1-5; D uncertain. The sequence was collected from a person between 18 and 65 years old who received the Ad26.COV2.S COVID-19 vaccine or a placebo. The chain's CDR3 is CASSSPGAQPQHF. The CDR3 nucleotides read TGTGCCAGCAGCTCCCCCGGAGCCCAGCCCCAGCATTTT.